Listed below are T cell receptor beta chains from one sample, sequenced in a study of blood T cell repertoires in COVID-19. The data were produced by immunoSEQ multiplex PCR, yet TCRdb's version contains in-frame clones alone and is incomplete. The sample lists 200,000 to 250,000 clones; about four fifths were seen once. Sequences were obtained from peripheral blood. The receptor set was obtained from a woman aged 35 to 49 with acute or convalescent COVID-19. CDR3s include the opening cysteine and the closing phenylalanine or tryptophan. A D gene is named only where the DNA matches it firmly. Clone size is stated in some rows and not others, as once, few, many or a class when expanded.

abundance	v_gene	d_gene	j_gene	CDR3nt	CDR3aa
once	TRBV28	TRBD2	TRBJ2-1	TGTGCCAGTTTTAGTTTGGGGCTAGCGGGATCCAGCTCCTACAATGAGCAGTTCTTC	CASFSLGLAGSSSYNEQFF
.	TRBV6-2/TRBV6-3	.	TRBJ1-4	TGTGCCAGCAGTGTTTCAGGGGAAGATGGTGAAAAACTGTTTTTT	CASSVSGEDGEKLFF
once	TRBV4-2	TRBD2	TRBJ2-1	TGTGCCAGCAGCCCCCGACCTAGCGGGAGCGACTACAATGAGCAGTTCTTC	CASSPRPSGSDYNEQFF
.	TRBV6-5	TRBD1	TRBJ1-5	TGTGCCAGCAGGACACAGGGGGCATCCGCACAGCCCCAGCATTTT	CASRTQGASAQPQHF
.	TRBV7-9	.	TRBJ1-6	TGTGCCAGCAGCTTAGCAGGGGCACAGAATTCACCCCTCCACTTT	CASSLAGAQNSPLHF
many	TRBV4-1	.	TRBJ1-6	TGCGCCAGCAGCCAAGATCAGGGAAGCAATTCACCCCTCCACTTT	CASSQDQGSNSPLHF
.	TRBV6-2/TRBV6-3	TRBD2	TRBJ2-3	TGTGCCAGCAGTTCTGGACTAGCCCACACAGATACGCAGTATTTT	CASSSGLAHTDTQYF
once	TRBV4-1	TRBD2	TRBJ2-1	TGCGCCAGCAGCCAAGATCCTCCATGGAGGGCGCGGGGGGGCGGTGAGCAGTTCTTC	CASSQDPPWRARGGGEQFF
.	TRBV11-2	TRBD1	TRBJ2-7	TGTGCCAGCAGCTTAGTTCCCCGGGACAGGGCCTACGAGCAGTACTTC	CASSLVPRDRAYEQYF
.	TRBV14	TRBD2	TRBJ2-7	TGTGCCAGCAGCCCCTTCGTTGGTAGCGGGGTTACCTACGAGCAGTACTTC	CASSPFVGSGVTYEQYF
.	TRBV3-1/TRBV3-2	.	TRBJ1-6	TGTGCCAGCAGCCATGCCGGGAGGCCACCCCTCCACTTT	CASSHAGRPPLHF
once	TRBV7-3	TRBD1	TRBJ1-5	TGTGCCAGCAGCTTGCACAGGGGAGATTGCAATCAGCCCCAGCATTTT	CASSLHRGDCNQPQHF
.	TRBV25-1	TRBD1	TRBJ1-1	TGTGCCAGCCGAGGAGGTTGGACAGGGAGTGAAGCTGAAGCTTTCTTT	CASRGGWTGSEAEAFF
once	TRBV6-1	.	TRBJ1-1	TGTGCCAGCAGTGATCGGAAATGGGGGGTCATGAACACTGAAGCTTTCTTT	CASSDRKWGVMNTEAFF
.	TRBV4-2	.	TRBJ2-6	TGTGCCAGCAGCCAAGACTACAGGGGAGGTGGGGCCAACGTCCTGACTTTC	CASSQDYRGGGANVLTF
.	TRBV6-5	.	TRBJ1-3	TGTGCCAGCTCAGCGTTCATCTCTGGAAACACCATATATTTT	CASSAFISGNTIYF
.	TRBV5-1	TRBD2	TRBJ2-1	TGCGCCAGCAGTCCGGTGATAGCGGGCAATGAGCAGTTCTTC	CASSPVIAGNEQFF
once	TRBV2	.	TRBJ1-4	TGTGCCAGCAGTGAAAAGACAGTCTGGGCTGAAAAACTGTTTTTT	CASSEKTVWAEKLFF
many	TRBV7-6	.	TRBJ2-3	TGTGCCAGCAGCGGAATCGGGCGACAGAGCCTCACAGATACGCAGTATTTT	CASSGIGRQSLTDTQYF
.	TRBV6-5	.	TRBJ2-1	TGTGCCAGCAGTTATTCGGTCTACAATGAGCAGTTCTTC	CASSYSVYNEQFF
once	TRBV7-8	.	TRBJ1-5	TGTGCCAGCAGCTTAAGCAGCAATCAGCCCCAGCATTTT	CASSLSSNQPQHF
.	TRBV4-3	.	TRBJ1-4	TGCGCCAGCAGCCTGGGTGTGGGAGAGGGAAAACTGTTTTTT	CASSLGVGEGKLFF
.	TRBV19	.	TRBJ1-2	TGTGCCAGTAGTAAAACCGAGTGGGGAGGGGATTTTAACTATGGCTACACCTTC	CASSKTEWGGDFNYGYTF
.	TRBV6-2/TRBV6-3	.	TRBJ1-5	TGTGCCAGCAGTATCGGGGGGTTGCATCAGCCCCAGCATTTT	CASSIGGLHQPQHF
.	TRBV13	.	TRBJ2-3	TGTGCCAGCAGCTTAGGCCTAGATACGCAGTATTTT	CASSLGLDTQYF